A selection of T cell receptor beta chains follows, all from one sample in a study of radiotherapy plus CTLA-4 blockade in lung cancer. Generated by immunoSEQ multiplex PCR, the TCRdb table keeps only in-frame clones and is missing some. Of about 51,000 clones detected, 75% to 85% appear once; the ten largest clones hold 7.5% to 9.5%. The sample here was peripheral blood, taken from a patient treated with radiotherapy plus ipilimumab. The receptors were gathered from a human donor with non-small cell lung cancer who had a complete response to radiotherapy plus ipilimumab. CDR3s include the opening cysteine and the closing phenylalanine or tryptophan. The order of the fields is J gene, V gene, D gene, clone size, CDR3 DNA, CDR3 protein. A D gene is named only where the DNA matches it firmly. A row's size may be missing; if present it is once, few, many or a size class.

j_gene: TRBJ2-1
v_gene: TRBV7-9
d_gene: TRBD2
abundance: few
CDR3nt: TGTGCCAGCAGCTTGTTACCGGGACTAGCGGGAACATTGTACAATGAGCAGTTCTTC
CDR3aa: CASSLLPGLAGTLYNEQFF

j_gene: TRBJ2-3
v_gene: TRBV18
d_gene: NA
abundance: NA
CDR3nt: TGTGCCAGCTCACCGGTGGCGGGAACAGATACGCAGTATTTT
CDR3aa: CASSPVAGTDTQYF

j_gene: TRBJ2-3
v_gene: TRBV5-1
d_gene: NA
abundance: NA
CDR3nt: TGCGCCAGCAGCTTGGACGTGAGGGCAGATACGCAGTATTTT
CDR3aa: CASSLDVRADTQYF

j_gene: TRBJ1-2
v_gene: TRBV11-3
d_gene: NA
abundance: NA
CDR3nt: TGTGCCAGCAGCTTAGGGCGGGTTGGTGGCTACACCTTC
CDR3aa: CASSLGRVGGYTF

j_gene: TRBJ1-2
v_gene: TRBV30
d_gene: TRBD1
abundance: NA
CDR3nt: TGTGCCTGGAACAACCGCCGGGACAGGTTTGTCACCTTC
CDR3aa: CAWNNRRDRFVTF

j_gene: TRBJ2-7
v_gene: TRBV18
d_gene: NA
abundance: NA
CDR3nt: TGTGCCAGCTCACCAGGCGGTAGAGGCAGGGCCTACGAGCAGTACTTC
CDR3aa: CASSPGGRGRAYEQYF

j_gene: TRBJ2-2
v_gene: TRBV7-2
d_gene: NA
abundance: NA
CDR3nt: TGTGCCAGCAGCTTTAGTGTCCGGAACACCGGGGAGCTGTTTTTT
CDR3aa: CASSFSVRNTGELFF

j_gene: TRBJ1-5
v_gene: TRBV19
d_gene: NA
abundance: once
CDR3nt: TGTGCCAGTCAAAGGCGGCAGGGGCGCAATCAGCCCCAGCATTTT
CDR3aa: CASQRRQGRNQPQHF

j_gene: TRBJ2-1
v_gene: TRBV6-5
d_gene: TRBD1
abundance: NA
CDR3nt: TGTGCCAGCAGTTACGAACCGGGACAGGGGACGCGCCGGTTCTTC
CDR3aa: CASSYEPGQGTRRFF

j_gene: TRBJ2-3
v_gene: TRBV5-6
d_gene: NA
abundance: NA
CDR3nt: TGTGCCAGCAGCTTGTGGCGTGTGCGGTATCCTAGCACAGATACGCAGTATTTT
CDR3aa: CASSLWRVRYPSTDTQYF

j_gene: TRBJ1-4
v_gene: TRBV30
d_gene: NA
abundance: NA
CDR3nt: TGTGCCTGGAGCCAGGGAACAACAACTAATGAAAAACTGTTTTTT
CDR3aa: CAWSQGTTTNEKLFF

j_gene: TRBJ2-5
v_gene: TRBV18
d_gene: NA
abundance: NA
CDR3nt: TGTGCCAGCTCACCAGAGGAGGGTCAAGAGACCCAGTACTTC
CDR3aa: CASSPEEGQETQYF

j_gene: TRBJ1-2
v_gene: TRBV19
d_gene: NA
abundance: once
CDR3nt: TGTGCCACCCTCGGGGGGGCAGAAACCAACTATGGCTACACCTTC
CDR3aa: CATLGGAETNYGYTF

j_gene: TRBJ2-3
v_gene: TRBV7-2
d_gene: TRBD2
abundance: NA
CDR3nt: TGTGCCAGCAGCTTACCCCCCGGGGGGATCTCTAGCACAGATACGCAGTATTTT
CDR3aa: CASSLPPGGISSTDTQYF

j_gene: TRBJ2-2
v_gene: TRBV5-1
d_gene: NA
abundance: NA
CDR3nt: TGCGCCAGCAGCTTGGTTCCCCAGGGCACGAACACCGGGGAGCTGTTTTTT
CDR3aa: CASSLVPQGTNTGELFF

j_gene: TRBJ2-1
v_gene: TRBV27
d_gene: NA
abundance: NA
CDR3nt: TGTGCCAGCAGTCCGGCCGGGACTTTTAGCTCCTACAATGAGCAGTTCTTC
CDR3aa: CASSPAGTFSSYNEQFF

j_gene: TRBJ1-5
v_gene: TRBV19
d_gene: TRBD1
abundance: few
CDR3nt: TGTGCCAGTCATGACAGGGGCCGCAATCAGCCCCAGCATTTT
CDR3aa: CASHDRGRNQPQHF

j_gene: TRBJ1-2
v_gene: TRBV2
d_gene: NA
abundance: NA
CDR3nt: TGTGCCAGCAGTGTAGGGGGGGAATATGGCTACACCTTC
CDR3aa: CASSVGGEYGYTF